A selection of T cell receptor beta chains follows, all from one sample in a study of STAT5B mutations in CD4+ large granular lymphocyte leukemia. Clones were sequenced by immunoSEQ multiplex PCR, and TCRdb holds only the in-frame ones, with some missing. The table lists about 48,000 clones, roughly three quarters of them singletons. Sequencing was carried out using CD4+ T cells from blood buffy coats. The receptors shown here come from a human donor in good health. The CDR3 runs from the conserved cysteine through the conserved F or W. The order of the fields is V gene, J gene, clone size, D gene, CDR3 DNA, CDR3 protein. A D gene is named only where the DNA matches it firmly. Clone size appears in some rows only: once, few, many, or a class for an expanded clone.

>TRBV9|TRBJ2-5|.|TRBD2
TGTGCCAGCAGCCAGGGTGCGGGGGAAGAGACCCAGTACTTC
CASSQGAGEETQYF
>TRBV5-1|TRBJ1-2|.|TRBD1
TGCGCCAGCAGCACAGCCGGGACAGGGGTGTCTGGCTACACCTTC
CASSTAGTGVSGYTF
>TRBV6-6|TRBJ2-3|.|.
TGTGCCAGCAGTTACATAGCTAGCACAGATACGCAGTATTTT
CASSYIASTDTQYF
>TRBV9|TRBJ1-2|.|.
TGTGCCAGCAGCGTAGGGAGGTGGGATGGCTACACCTTC
CASSVGRWDGYTF
>TRBV18|TRBJ2-1|.|TRBD1
TGTGCCAGCTCACTCGCCGGGACAGAAACAACCAATGAGCAGTTCTTC
CASSLAGTETTNEQFF
>TRBV7-3|TRBJ2-1|.|TRBD2
TGTGCCAGCAGCTTAGGACTAGCGGGGGAGGCCAATGAGCAGTTCTTC
CASSLGLAGEANEQFF
>TRBV27|TRBJ2-7|.|.
TGTGCCAGCAGTTCCCTAAGCTCCTACGAGCAGTACTTC
CASSSLSSYEQYF
>TRBV6-1|TRBJ2-7|few|.
TGTGCCAGCAGAGACTACGAGCAGTACTTC
CASRDYEQYF
>TRBV18|TRBJ2-3|.|TRBD2
TGTGCCAGCTCATCGAGCGGGGGGGATCCAGATACGCAGTATTTT
CASSSSGGDPDTQYF
>TRBV19|TRBJ1-6|.|TRBD1
TGTGCCAGTGGGACAGGGGCCTTTTATAATTCACCCCTCCACTTT
CASGTGAFYNSPLHF
>TRBV7-7|TRBJ2-5|few|.
TGTGCTAGCAGCCCCGGGATCCAAGAGACCCAGTACTTC
CASSPGIQETQYF
>TRBV6-6|TRBJ2-5|.|TRBD2
TGTGCCAGCATACCCCGGGGTAGCGGGGAGGGGACCCAGTACTTC
CASIPRGSGEGTQYF
>TRBV29-1|TRBJ1-5|.|.
TGCAGCGTTGTTGAAGGGTCTGCTGATCAGCCCCAGCATTTT
CSVVEGSADQPQHF
>TRBV5-1|TRBJ2-4|.|.
TGCGCCAGCAGCGGCCTAGGAAACATTCAGTACTTC
CASSGLGNIQYF
>TRBV6-1|TRBJ2-4|.|.
TGTGCCAGCAGTCAGGACACGAACATTCAGTACTTC
CASSQDTNIQYF
>TRBV6-5|TRBJ1-4|.|.
TGTGCCAGCAGTTACGCGACTGCAACTAATGAAAAACTGTTTTTT
CASSYATATNEKLFF
>TRBV7-8|TRBJ2-7|.|TRBD2
TGTGCCAGCAGCTTTTCGGCGGGGGGGACCTACGAGCAGTACTTC
CASSFSAGGTYEQYF
>TRBV19|TRBJ1-1|few|.
TGTGCCAGTCGTAAATCAAGGCGGCATGGCACTGAAGCTTTCTTT
CASRKSRRHGTEAFF
>TRBV7-8|TRBJ1-5|.|.
TGTGCCAGCAGCTTAGTTTGGGGGAACAATCAGCCCCAGCATTTT
CASSLVWGNNQPQHF
>TRBV7-9|TRBJ2-3|.|.
TGTGCCAGCAGCCCGCGGAACTTCCCAGATACGCAGTATTTT
CASSPRNFPDTQYF
>TRBV18|TRBJ1-6|.|TRBD1
TGTGCCAGCTCACCCGGGACAGGGAATTCACCCCTCCACTTT
CASSPGTGNSPLHF
>TRBV28|TRBJ1-4|.|.
TGTGCCAGCAGTTTTTCAACGGAAAAACTGTTTTTT
CASSFSTEKLFF
>TRBV2|TRBJ1-2|.|TRBD1
TGTGCCAGCAGTGAAGCGGGGACAGTCTATGGCTACACCTTC
CASSEAGTVYGYTF
>TRBV7-2|TRBJ1-3|.|.
TGTGCCAGCAGCTTAGTTACAGGTCCTGGAAACACCATATATTTT
CASSLVTGPGNTIYF
>TRBV11-2|TRBJ1-5|.|.
TGTGCCAGCGGGCCGGGGATGAATCAGCCCCAGCATTTT
CASGPGMNQPQHF
>TRBV6-1|TRBJ2-3|.|TRBD2
TGTGCCAGCTGTCGGGAGCGGGGGGGCGCAGATACGCAGTATTTT
CASCRERGGADTQYF
>TRBV7-6|TRBJ2-7|.|TRBD1
TGTGCCAGCAGCTTAGCTCTTCAGGGGGCTGGCGAGCAGTACTTC
CASSLALQGAGEQYF
>TRBV27|TRBJ2-3|.|.
TGTGCCAGCAGACCTTGGGCGGTCACAGATACGCAGTATTTT
CASRPWAVTDTQYF
>TRBV6-1|TRBJ2-5|.|.
TGTGCCAGCCAATTGGACAGAAAAGAGACCCAGTACTTC
CASQLDRKETQYF
>TRBV7-9|TRBJ1-1|.|.
TGTGCCAGCAGCCAACAGGGCGGGAGCACTGAAGCTTTCTTT
CASSQQGGSTEAFF
>TRBV13|TRBJ2-2|.|TRBD2
TGTGCCAGCACCACCGCGACTAGCGTCCGGCCCACCGGGGAGCTGTTTTTT
CASTTATSVRPTGELFF
>TRBV2|TRBJ2-5|.|TRBD2
TGTGCCGGGGGGGCTAGCGGGGGACAAGAGACCCAGTACTTC
CAGGASGGQETQYF
>TRBV6-5|TRBJ1-2|few|.
TGTGCCAGCCTACCCCGTTCAGCCTACTATGGCTACACCTTC
CASLPRSAYYGYTF
>TRBV5-1|TRBJ2-1|few|.
TGCGCCAGCAGCTTGGCTCCGGGGGACCACAATGAGCAGTTCTTC
CASSLAPGDHNEQFF
>TRBV6-1|TRBJ2-1|.|TRBD2
TGTGCCAGCAGTGAATCTAGCGGGGTTTACAATGAGCAGTTCTTC
CASSESSGVYNEQFF
>TRBV18|TRBJ1-5|.|.
TGTGCCAGCTCACCACCGGGGGCCGCCAATCAGCCCCAGCATTTT
CASSPPGAANQPQHF
>TRBV7-9|TRBJ1-4|few|TRBD1
TGTGCCAGCAGCTCCGGGACAGGGAGCGGAAAACTGTTTTTT
CASSSGTGSGKLFF
>TRBV30|TRBJ1-4|few|TRBD1
TGTGCCTTCAGGGGGCTGGGAGAAAAACTGTTTTTT
CAFRGLGEKLFF
>TRBV5-1|TRBJ2-5|.|TRBD2
TGCGCCAGCAGCTTCCCGTCGGTAGCGGGGGAGACCCAGTACTTC
CASSFPSVAGETQYF
>TRBV5-5|TRBJ2-7|.|.
TGTGCCAGCAGCTTGGGGAGGACATTCTCCTACGAGCAGTACTTC
CASSLGRTFSYEQYF
>TRBV5-5|TRBJ2-5|.|TRBD2
TGTGCCAGCAGCTGGGGACTAGCGGGGGGGCTATCCCAAGAGACCCAGTACTTC
CASSWGLAGGLSQETQYF
>TRBV28|TRBJ1-4|.|.
TGTGCCAGCAGTTACGGCGGGGCCGTTAATGAAAAACTGTTTTTT
CASSYGGAVNEKLFF
>TRBV5-4|TRBJ1-1|few|.
TGTGCCAGCAGCTTGAAAGTTGAAGGCCCTGAAGCTTTCTTT
CASSLKVEGPEAFF